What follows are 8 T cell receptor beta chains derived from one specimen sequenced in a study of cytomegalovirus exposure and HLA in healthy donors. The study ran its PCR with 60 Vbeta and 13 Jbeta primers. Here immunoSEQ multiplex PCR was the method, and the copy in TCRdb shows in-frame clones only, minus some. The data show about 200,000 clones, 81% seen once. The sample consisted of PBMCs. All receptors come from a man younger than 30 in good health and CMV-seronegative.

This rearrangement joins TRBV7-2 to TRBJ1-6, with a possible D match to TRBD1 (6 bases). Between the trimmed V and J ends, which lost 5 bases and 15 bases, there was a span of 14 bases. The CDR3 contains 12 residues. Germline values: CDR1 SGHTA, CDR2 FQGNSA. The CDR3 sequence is CASSRSTGFLHF. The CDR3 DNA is TGTGCCAGCAGCCGCTCTACAGGGTTCCTCCACTTT.

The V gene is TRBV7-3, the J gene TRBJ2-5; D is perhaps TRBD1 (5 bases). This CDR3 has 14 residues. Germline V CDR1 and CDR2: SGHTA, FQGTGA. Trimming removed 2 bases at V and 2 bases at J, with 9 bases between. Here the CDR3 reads CASSLSGWQETQYF. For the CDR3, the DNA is TGTGCCAGCAGCTTATCAGGGTGGCAAGAGACCCAGTACTTC.

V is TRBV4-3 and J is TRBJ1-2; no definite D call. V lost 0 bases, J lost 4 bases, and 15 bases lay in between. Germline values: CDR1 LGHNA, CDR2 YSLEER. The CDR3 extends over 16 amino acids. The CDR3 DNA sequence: TGCGCCAGCAGCCAAGATCTAGGCCCCGACCTCTATGGCTACACCTTC. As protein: CASSQDLGPDLYGYTF.

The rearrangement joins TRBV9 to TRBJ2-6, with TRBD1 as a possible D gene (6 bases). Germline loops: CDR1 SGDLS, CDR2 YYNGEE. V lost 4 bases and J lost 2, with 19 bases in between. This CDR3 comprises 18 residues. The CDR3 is CASSPRVGGKTGANVLTF. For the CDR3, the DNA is TGTGCCAGCAGCCCTCGCGTAGGGGGAAAAACTGGGGCCAACGTCCTGACTTTC.

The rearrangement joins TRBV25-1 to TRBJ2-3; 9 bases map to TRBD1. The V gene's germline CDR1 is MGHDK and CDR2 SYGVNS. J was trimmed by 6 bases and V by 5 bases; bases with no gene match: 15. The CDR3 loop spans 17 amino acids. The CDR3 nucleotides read TGTGCCAGCAGTCCCCCCCTCGGGGGGACAGGGTTTGATACGCAGTATTTT. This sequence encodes CASSPPLGGTGFDTQYF.

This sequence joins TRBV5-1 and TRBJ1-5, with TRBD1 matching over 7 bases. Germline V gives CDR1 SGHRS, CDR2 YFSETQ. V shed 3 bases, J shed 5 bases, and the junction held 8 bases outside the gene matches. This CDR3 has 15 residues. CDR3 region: CASSYRGRPDQPQHF. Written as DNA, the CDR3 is TGCGCCAGCAGCTATAGGGGGCGGCCGGATCAGCCCCAGCATTTT.

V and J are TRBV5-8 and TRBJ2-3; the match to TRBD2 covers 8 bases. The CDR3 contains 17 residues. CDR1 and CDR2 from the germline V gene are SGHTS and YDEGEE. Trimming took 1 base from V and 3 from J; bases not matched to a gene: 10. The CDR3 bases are TGTGCCAGCAGCTTGAGTTCTACCGGGAGGGTGACAGATACGCAGTATTTT. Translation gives CASSLSSTGRVTDTQYF.

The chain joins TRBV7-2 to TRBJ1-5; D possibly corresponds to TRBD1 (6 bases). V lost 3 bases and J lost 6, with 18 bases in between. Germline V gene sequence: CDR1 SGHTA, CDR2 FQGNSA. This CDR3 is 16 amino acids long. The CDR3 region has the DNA TGTGCCAGCAGCTTCATCCCGGGGGGCGGGGGTCAGCCCCAGCATTTT. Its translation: CASSFIPGGGGQPQHF.